Shown below are 24 T cell receptor beta chains from a single sample sequenced in a study of read filtering for tumor transcriptome and immune sequencing (dated by TCRdb to about 2020). The sample was run on an Illumina HiSeq 4000. Starting from around 420 ng RNA, TCR libraries were constructed with the Immunoverse kit using molecular barcoded adaptors that cover the alpha/delta and beta/gamma chains. The public reads were quality trimmed at Q25 with fastp and then assembled into clones with MiXCR by TCRdb, keeping productive beta chains. Rows with a matching CDR3 protein are joined into one entry that keeps the most common DNA and genes. The sample profile shows around 6,000 distinct CDR3 sequences; roughly a quarter of them were found once. Less than 60% of the sample is taken by the ten largest. Material: a population of CD138-negative cells sorted from bone marrow. The sample's cell subset or site label, in plain terms: bone marrow mononuclear cells depleted of CD138+ plasma/myeloma cells by negative magnetic selection. These receptors were obtained from a donor aged 40 or over with multiple myeloma.

This clonotype was detected many times. J is TRBJ1-4 and V is TRBV29-1, with 8 bases identical to TRBD1. Per germline, CDR1 SQVTM and CDR2 ANQGSEA. Trimming removed 6 bases from V and 3 bases from J; junction bases left unmatched: 6. The CDR3 covers 14 residues. The CDR3 sequence is CSVLQGGANEKLFF. In DNA, the CDR3 is TGCAGCGTCCTACAGGGGGGGGCTAATGAAAAACTGTTTTTT.

The table lists this clonotype with a few counts. It differs at one base from a far larger clone, so likely a read error. This chain links TRBV28 with TRBJ1-6; D is unclear. The germline gives CDR1 MDHEN, CDR2 SYDVKM. The CDR3 runs to 13 residues. The CDR3 loop reads CASRLTPGTEALF. As DNA, the CDR3 is TGTGCCAGCAGACTTACCCCCGGCACTGAAGCTCTCTTT.

By proportion, this clonotype is medium-sized. The chain is built from TRBV11-2 and TRBJ2-2, with D unclear. The length of the CDR3 is 12 residues. The germline V gene encodes CDR1 SGHAT and CDR2 FQNNGV. The V gene lost 7 bases and the J gene lost 4 bases, with 7 bases spanning the gap. The CDR3 DNA sequence: TGTGCCAGCAATTTGGGCACCGGGGAGCTGTTTTTT. Encoded protein: CASNLGTGELFF.

This clonotype was recorded a few times. This rearrangement joins TRBV11-1 to TRBJ2-2; 8 nucleotides line up with TRBD2. In germline, CDR1 is SGHAT, CDR2 FQDESV (reference sequence). The CDR3 loop spans 15 amino acids. The J segment lost 5 bases and the V segment lost 7 bases, leaving 9 bases of the junction unmatched. In DNA, the CDR3 is TGTGCCAGCAAGAGAGCGGGAGATTGGACCGGGGAGCTGTTTTTT. Its translation: CASKRAGDWTGELFF.

The sample holds a few counts of this clonotype. This chain links TRBV7-6 with TRBJ2-1; TRBD1 or TRBD2 may be the D gene (6 bases each). Germline-derived CDR1 and CDR2 are SGHVS and FNYEAQ. V was shortened by 8 bases and J by 5 bases, with 13 bases between the two germline ends. The CDR3 is 13 amino acids. CDR3 in DNA: TGTGCCAGCGGGGGGCAGCTCGACAATGAGCAGTTCTTC. It is translated as CASGGQLDNEQFF.

This clonotype was picked up many times. This chain joins TRBV7-2 and TRBJ1-2; no firm D call. Per the germline V gene, CDR1 is SGHTA and CDR2 is FQGNSA. The CDR3 is made up of 12 amino acids. Trimming stripped 2 bases from V and 4 bases from J, with 5 bases between. CDR3 protein: CASSLSSYGYTF. Here the CDR3 DNA reads TGTGCCAGCAGCTTAAGCAGCTATGGCTACACCTTC.

This clonotype was recorded many times. CDR3 bases: TGTGCTCTACGAACAGGGAACACCGGGGAGCTGTTTTTT. Its translation: CALRTGNTGELFF. The gene calls are TRBV7-7 and TRBJ2-2; perhaps TRBD1 as D (5 bases). Germline-derived CDR1 and CDR2 are SSHAT and FNYEAQ (reference sequence). The CDR3 totals 13 residues.

About this clonotype itself: The junction does not match germline at one end; this may be a read error. The chain carries TRBV29-1 and TRBJ2-3; possibly TRBD1 or TRBD2 for D (5 bases each). This CDR3 has 12 amino acids. Looked up from germline, CDR1 is SQVTM and CDR2 is ANQGSEA. CDR3 sequence reads: CSVGGCTGTQYF. CDR3 coding DNA: TGCAGCGTTGGCGGGTGCACAGGTACGCAGTATTTT.

This clonotype was picked up a small number of times. One end of the junction does not line up with germline, which may come from a read error. V usage is TRBV6-1 and J usage is TRBJ2-1; 13 bases agree with TRBD2. This CDR3 has 15 amino acids. Per the germline V gene, CDR1 is MNHNS and CDR2 is SASEGT. The CDR3 loop reads CASSVPGLAGMGQFF. The DNA for the CDR3 is TGTGCTAGCAGTGTACCGGGACTAGCGGGAATGGGGCAGTTCTTC.

This clonotype was seen a handful of times. This chain uses TRBV25-1 with TRBJ1-6; 9 bases are a match to TRBD1. V gave up 3 bases and J gave up 9 bases; unmatched junction bases: 6. Germline V CDR1 and CDR2: MGHDK, SYGVNS. The CDR3 contains 15 residues. The CDR3 is CASSDLDRGGSPLHF. The CDR3 DNA is TGTGCCAGCAGTGATCTAGACAGGGGGGGTTCACCCCTCCACTTT.

This clonotype was recorded many times. The gene calls are TRBV20-1 and TRBJ2-1; D uncertain. Between the trimmed V and J ends, which lost 0 bases and 5 bases, there was a span of 11 bases. Germline-derived CDR1 and CDR2 are DFQATT and SNEGSKA (reference sequence). The CDR3 spans 14 residues. CDR3 sequence (DNA): TGCAGTGCTAGAGAGGTTCAATCAGACAATGAGCAGTTCTTC. Amino acid sequence: CSAREVQSDNEQFF.

This clonotype was counted many times. This chain joins TRBV4-3 and TRBJ1-5, with 7 nucleotides matching TRBD1. This CDR3 has 15 amino acids. Per the germline V gene, CDR1 is LGHNA and CDR2 is YSLEER. J was trimmed by 7 bases and V by 4 bases; bases with no gene match: 10. For the CDR3, the DNA is TGCGCCAGCAGCCTCACGTCAGGGGGACGACAGCCCCAGCATTTT. Its translation: CASSLTSGGRQPQHF.

This clonotype was seen repeatedly, ten times or more. The rearrangement uses TRBV3-1 and TRBJ2-7; D not certain. Trimming removed 4 bases at V and 2 bases at J, with 12 bases between. CDR1 and CDR2 (germline): LGHDT, YNNKEL (reference sequence). This CDR3 is built from 14 residues. In DNA, the CDR3 is TGTGCCAGCAGCCCTATGACCACTACCTACGAGCAGTACTTC. Amino acids: CASSPMTTTYEQYF.

This clonotype was recorded many times. This chain uses TRBV30 with TRBJ2-7; D possibly corresponds to TRBD1 (5 bases). V was cut by 4 bases and J by 0 bases, with 10 bases left in between. The germline V gene has CDR1 GTSNPN and CDR2 SVGIG (reference sequence). The CDR3 is made up of 13 amino acids. This CDR3 is CAWIGDSSYEQYF. The CDR3 nucleotides read TGTGCCTGGATAGGCGACAGCTCCTACGAGCAGTACTTC.

This clonotype has just a few counts. This likely traces to a read error, being one base from a far larger clone. CDR3 nucleotide sequence: TGTGCCAGCAGTGCCTGGCTCGGGACAGGGTACGGCAATGAGCAGTTCTTC. Amino acid sequence: CASSAWLGTGYGNEQFF. The chain links TRBV6-6 to TRBJ2-1, with 9 positions matching TRBD1. Germline V CDR1 and CDR2: MNHNY, SVGAGI (reference sequence). This CDR3 is 17 amino acids long. The V gene end was trimmed by 5 bases and the J gene end by 6 bases; junction bases not matched to a gene: 14.

By sample fraction, this clonotype is medium-sized. The J gene is TRBJ2-4, the V gene TRBV4-1; D is perhaps TRBD1 or TRBD2 (5 bases each). Trimming shortened V by 0 bases and J by 11 bases, and 17 bases separated the two germline ends. The length of the CDR3 is 15 residues. Germline CDR1 reads MGHRA; CDR2 reads YSYEKL. CDR3 nucleotides: TGCGCCAGCAGCCAAGATTCGGGAACTAGAGGGGTTCAGTACTTC. Protein product: CASSQDSGTRGVQYF.

This clonotype appeared a few times. V usage is TRBV3-1 and J usage is TRBJ2-3; D is tentatively TRBD1 or TRBD2 (7 bases each). CDR3 length: 13 amino acids. V lost 4 bases to trimming and J lost 6 bases, with 11 bases between them. Looked up from germline, CDR1 is LGHDT and CDR2 is YNNKEL (reference sequence). The CDR3 sequence is CASSLRGGDTQYF. CDR3 DNA: TGTGCCAGCAGCCTCAGGGGGGGCGATACGCAGTATTTT.

Many counts were recorded for this clonotype. V gene TRBV4-2 combines with J gene TRBJ2-1, with 7 positions matching TRBD2. Losses at the gene ends were 1 base for V and 3 bases for J; bases not matched to a gene: 6. Germline V gene sequence: CDR1 LGHNA, CDR2 YNFKEQ. The CDR3 is 16 residues long. CDR3 loop: CASSQVQRGRYNEQFF. Here the CDR3 DNA reads TGTGCCAGCAGCCAAGTACAGCGGGGTCGCTACAATGAGCAGTTCTTC.

V is TRBV4-3 and J is TRBJ1-2; tentative D call: TRBD1 (5 bases). Germline loops: CDR1 LGHNA, CDR2 YSLEER. This CDR3 spans 17 amino acids. The ends were cut back, 0 bases at V and 4 bases at J, with 18 bases in the middle. The CDR3 sequence: CASSQDESVQGTYGYTF. The CDR3 DNA sequence: TGCGCCAGCAGCCAAGATGAGTCGGTGCAGGGCACCTATGGCTACACCTTC.

This clonotype was detected many times. The rearrangement joins TRBV19 to TRBJ1-2, with a tentative D call TRBD1 (5 bases). There are 13 residues in the CDR3. Trimming took 9 bases from V and 4 from J, leaving 15 bases between them. The germline V gene has CDR1 LNHDA and CDR2 SQIVND (reference sequence). CDR3 DNA sequence: TGTGCCAGCCGCGGGCCAGGGAGCTATGGCTACACCTTC. It specifies CASRGPGSYGYTF.

A remark on this clonotype: One base separates it from a far larger clone, so it is likely a read error. The V gene is TRBV4-2, the J gene TRBJ2-7, with TRBD2 as a possible D gene (5 bases). CDR3 length equals 14 residues. Germline assignment: CDR1 LGHNA and CDR2 YNFKEQ. CDR3 residues: CASIKADHSCEQYF. For the CDR3, the DNA is TGTGCCAGCATCAAAGCGGACCACTCCTGCGAGCAGTACTTC.

This clonotype showed up many times. The chain is built from TRBV29-1 and TRBJ1-1; possibly TRBD1 for D (6 bases). CDR1 and CDR2 from the germline V gene are SQVTM and ANQGSEA. The CDR3 is made up of 12 amino acids. The V end was cut by 6 bases, the J end by 4 bases, with 12 bases between. CDR3 sequence reads: CSVPGQTTEAFF. CDR3 bases: TGCAGCGTGCCCGGACAGACCACTGAAGCTTTCTTT.

V is TRBV7-9 and J is TRBJ2-7; 10 bases are shared with TRBD2. Per germline, CDR1 SEHNR and CDR2 FQNEAQ (reference sequence). Germline trimming cut 4 bases from V and 5 bases from J; bases unmatched to any gene: 8. This CDR3 contains 15 residues. As DNA, the CDR3 is TGTGCCAGCAGCTCGACTAGCGGGTTATCCAACGAGCAGTACTTC. Translation: CASSSTSGLSNEQYF.

This clonotype has ten or more counts. A much bigger clone sits one base away, suggesting this may be a read error. The chain links TRBV7-8 to TRBJ2-1; TRBD2 agrees at 10 bases. The CDR3 has 16 residues. Germline-derived CDR1 and CDR2 are SGHVS and FQNEAQ. Trimming removed 4 bases from V and 9 bases from J; junction bases left unmatched: 12. CDR3 nucleotides: TGTGCCAGCAGCTCCCCTACTAGCGGGGCTGATAGTGAGCAGTTCTTC. Translation: CASSSPTSGADSEQFF.